Listed here are 6 T cell receptor beta chains from one sample, sequenced in a study of tumor-infiltrating lymphocytes in glioblastoma multiforme. TCR beta libraries were built from RNA through three nested multiplex PCR rounds using modified ARM-PCR. TCRdb reprocessed the multiplex PCR reads with MiXCR, giving one entry per CDR3 protein. The sample has over 10,000 distinct CDR3 sequences; 66% are singletons. Sequencing input: brain tumor tissue. The receptors derive from a male donor with glioblastoma.

The genes are TRBV6-6 and TRBJ1-1; a possible D gene is TRBD1 (5 bases). The CDR3 consists of 13 residues. Germline V CDR1 and CDR2: MNHNY, SVGAGI (reference sequence). The V end was cut by 6 bases, the J end by 0 bases, with 8 bases between. The CDR3 reads CASRGEMNTEAFF. The CDR3 DNA is TGTGCCAGCAGGGGGGAAATGAACACTGAAGCTTTCTTT.

The count of this clonotype is one. Because it lacks the conserved phenylalanine or tryptophan at the end, this CDR3 is likely a read error. V gene TRBV5-6 combines with J gene TRBJ2-5; D gene ambiguous. The germline CDR1 and CDR2 sequences are SGHDT and YYEEEE. The CDR3 contains 13 residues. The V gene lost 0 bases and the J gene lost 4 bases, with 7 bases spanning the gap. Written as DNA, the CDR3 is TGTGCCAGCAGCTTGGAGGAAGGAGAGACCCAGTACCTC. Translated: CASSLEEGETQYL.

A word on this clonotype: At one end the junction does not follow the germline gene, possibly because of a read error. The chain is built from TRBV30 and TRBJ1-2; 9 positions match TRBD1. The CDR3 length is 15 residues. Germline assignment: CDR1 GTSNPN and CDR2 SVGIG (reference sequence). CDR3 in DNA: TGTGCCTGGATTACCTATGGGACAGGGAACTACGGCTACACCTTC. It is translated as CAWITYGTGNYGYTF.

With respect to this clonotype: A read error may explain this, as a much larger clone is one base away. The chain is built from TRBV18 and TRBJ2-2; 8 bases line up with TRBD1. This CDR3 spans 16 amino acids. Germline V gene lookup returns CDR1 KGHSH and CDR2 LQKENI. The CDR3 protein is CPSSAQGAANTGELFF. CDR3 nucleotide sequence: TGTCCCAGCTCAGCTCAGGGGGCCGCGAACACCGGGGAGCTGTTTTTT.

CDR3 sequence: CSAKMGLLQFF. The CDR3 region has the DNA TGCAGTGCTAAAATGGGACTCTTACAGTTCTTC. The chain employs TRBV20-1 and TRBJ2-7; D may be TRBD2 (6 bases). The DNA end favors TRBJ2-1, so the J call may be wrong. Germline V gene lookup returns CDR1 DFQATT and CDR2 SNEGSKA (reference sequence). This CDR3 has 11 amino acids.

Concerning this clonotype: The junction shows a germline mismatch at one end, possibly a read error. The gene calls are TRBV6-6 and TRBJ2-5; perhaps TRBD1 as D (6 bases). This CDR3 has 16 residues. The V gene's germline CDR1 is MNHNY and CDR2 SVGAGI (reference sequence). DNA for the CDR3: TGTGCCGGCACCTACGGTATTGCCAGGGGAGAAGATACCCGGTACTTC. It codes for CAGTYGIARGEDTRYF.